One and the same sample provided the 2 T cell receptor beta chains below, sequenced in a study of CD8+CD57+ T cells in acquired aplastic anemia. Only patients with CD8+CD57+ cell expansion on flow cytometry were chosen for sequencing. CDR3 and TCR beta VDJ profiling relied on genomic DNA as the template. TCRdb ran MiXCR on the reads and lists one entry per CDR3 protein. The sample lists hundreds of thousands of distinct CDR3 sequences, approximately 45% occurring once. Input material: sorted CD4+, CD8+, or CD8+CD57+ T cells (not recorded which) from PBMCs. The source is a human donor with aplastic anemia.

The genes are TRBV9 and TRBJ1-6, with a weak D call TRBD1 (6 bases). The germline V and J ends were trimmed by 5 bases and 5 bases, with 14 bases remaining between them. This CDR3 region has 15 residues. CDR1 and CDR2 from the germline V gene are SGDLS and YYNGEE. CDR3 DNA: TGTGCCAGCAGACCATCTTCAGGGGATAATTCACCCCTCCACTTT. Its translation is CASRPSSGDNSPLHF.

This clonotype was observed a few times. The V gene is TRBV5-6, the J gene TRBJ1-2; TRBD1 agrees at 10 bases. The V gene's germline CDR1 is SGHDT and CDR2 YYEEEE. Germline trimming cut 1 base from V and 5 bases from J; bases unmatched to any gene: 8. This CDR3 has 16 residues. This CDR3 reads CASSLYVDRGRYGYTF. CDR3 sequence (DNA): TGTGCCAGCAGCTTGTATGTCGACAGGGGGCGTTATGGCTACACCTTC.